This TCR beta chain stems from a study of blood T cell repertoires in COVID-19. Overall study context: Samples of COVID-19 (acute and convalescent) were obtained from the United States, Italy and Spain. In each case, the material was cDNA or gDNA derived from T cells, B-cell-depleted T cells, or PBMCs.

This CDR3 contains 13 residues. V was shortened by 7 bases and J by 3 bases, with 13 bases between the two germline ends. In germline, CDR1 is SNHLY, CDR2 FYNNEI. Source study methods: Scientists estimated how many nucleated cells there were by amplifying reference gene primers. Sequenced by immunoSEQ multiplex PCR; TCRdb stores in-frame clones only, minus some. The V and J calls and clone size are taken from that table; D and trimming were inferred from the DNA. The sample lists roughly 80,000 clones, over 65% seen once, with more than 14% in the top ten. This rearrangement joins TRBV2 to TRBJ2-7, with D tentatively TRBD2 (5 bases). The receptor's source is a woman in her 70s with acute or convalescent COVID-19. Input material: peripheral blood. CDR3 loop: CASTSGWRYEQYV. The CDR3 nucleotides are TGTGCCAGCACAAGCGGATGGCGCTACGAGCAGTACGTC.